The 14 T cell receptor beta chains in this list originate from one sample, sequenced in a study of cytomegalovirus exposure and HLA in healthy donors. The study ran its PCR with 60 Vbeta and 13 Jbeta primers. The repertoire was sequenced with immunoSEQ multiplex PCR; TCRdb's copy has only in-frame clones and lacks some. The profile shows some 45,000 clones, around 69% of them singletons. Sequenced: PBMCs. The receptors originated from a woman aged 25 to 45 in good health and CMV-seronegative.

This clone has a handful of counts. This chain links TRBV21-1 with TRBJ1-1; TRBD1 reflects the table's D call only, with no check against the DNA. TRBV21-1 is a documented pseudogene. This CDR3 comprises 14 residues. CDR3 region: CASSKVGNRRQALF. The CDR3 nucleotides read TGTGCCAGCAGCAAAGTGGGCAACAGGCGACAAGCTCTCTTT.

This clone occurred many times. The gene calls are TRBV28 and TRBJ1-5, with TRBD1 as a possible D gene (5 bases). The V end lost 1 base, the J end lost 0 bases, and 13 bases lay between the germline ends. Germline lookup yields CDR1 MDHEN and CDR2 SYDVKM. The CDR3 is 17 amino acids. The CDR3 spells CASSLSPDSYSNQPQHF. The CDR3 DNA reads TGTGCCAGCAGTTTATCTCCTGACAGTTATAGCAATCAGCCCCAGCATTTT.

In its sample, this clone was seen a few times. This chain links TRBV4-1 with TRBJ1-4, with a tentative D call TRBD1 (6 bases). Germline V gene data show CDR1 as MGHRA and CDR2 as YSYEKL. Deletions cut 4 bases from V and 4 bases from J, with 13 bases between. The CDR3 is 15 amino acids. The CDR3 loop reads CASSPGQSGNEKLFF. CDR3 DNA: TGCGCCAGCAGCCCCGGACAGTCGGGTAATGAAAAACTGTTTTTT.

This clone was counted once. The V call is TRBV15, the J call TRBJ1-5; no clear D. Trimming removed 3 bases from V and 4 bases from J, with 13 bases in between. The V gene's germline CDR1 is LNHNV and CDR2 YYDKDF (reference sequence). This CDR3 spans 15 amino acids. CDR3 nucleotide sequence: TGTGCCACCAGCAGCTCTGGACTGCCTAATCAGCCCCAGCATTTT. It yields the protein CATSSSGLPNQPQHF.

The DNA for the CDR3 is TGTGCCAGCAGCTTAGTTCCAGGGGGCCAGTCCGGGGAGCTGTTTTTT. It yields the protein CASSLVPGGQSGELFF. This sequence joins TRBV7-2 and TRBJ2-2; 8 nucleotides match TRBD1. Germline V gene data show CDR1 as SGHTA and CDR2 as FQGNSA. With 1 base clipped from V and 6 bases from J, the junction kept 7 bases outside the gene matches. The CDR3 totals 16 residues.

The V call is TRBV11-2, the J call TRBJ2-1; 7 bases match TRBD2. V gave up 0 bases and J gave up 8 bases; unmatched junction bases: 4. The CDR3 extends over 14 amino acids. The V gene's germline CDR1 is SGHAT and CDR2 FQNNGV. The CDR3 is CASSLDREVYEQFF. CDR3 DNA: TGTGCCAGCAGCTTAGATCGGGAGGTCTATGAGCAGTTCTTC.

J is TRBJ1-2 and V is TRBV6-6; possibly TRBD1 for D (6 bases). The V gene's germline CDR1 is MNHNY and CDR2 SVGAGI (reference sequence). The length of the CDR3 is 14 residues. The ends were cut back, 4 bases at V and 4 bases at J, with 13 bases in the middle. CDR3 DNA sequence: TGTGCCAGCAGTTTCCCGGACAGCCGCTATGGCTACACCTTC. Residues: CASSFPDSRYGYTF.

The V and J genes are TRBV6-5 and TRBJ2-7; D possibly corresponds to TRBD2 (7 bases). Deletions cut 0 bases from V and 4 bases from J, with 10 bases between. The CDR3 is 14 amino acids. Germline assignment: CDR1 MNHEY and CDR2 SVGAGI. CDR3 coding DNA: TGTGCCAGCAGTTACTCTAGGGGGGGGTACGAGCAGTACTTC. As protein: CASSYSRGGYEQYF.

The chain uses TRBV6-6 and TRBJ2-1; 12 bases map to TRBD2. This CDR3 region has 14 residues. The germline gives CDR1 MNHNY, CDR2 SVGAGI (reference sequence). V lost 6 bases and J lost 9; bases outside the gene matches: 6. CDR3 region: CASSLAGGSGEQFF. The CDR3 nucleotides read TGTGCCAGCAGCCTAGCGGGAGGGTCCGGTGAGCAGTTCTTC.

This sequence joins TRBV28 and TRBJ1-5; possibly TRBD1 for D (5 bases). V lost 2 bases and J 3 bases, leaving 8 bases between the germline ends. The CDR3 consists of 14 residues. The germline V gene has CDR1 MDHEN and CDR2 SYDVKM. CDR3 loop: CASSLGAINQPQHF. The DNA of the CDR3 is TGTGCCAGCAGTTTAGGGGCTATCAATCAGCCCCAGCATTTT.

V usage is TRBV7-2 and J usage is TRBJ1-5; tentative D call: TRBD1 (6 bases). Trimming left V 2 bases short and J 7 bases short, with 27 bases between. The CDR3 contains 19 residues. CDR1 and CDR2 (germline): SGHTA, FQGNSA. CDR3 nucleotide sequence: TGTGCCAGCAGCTTACTCGTCTTCGGCAGGGGCCAATCAAGGCAGCCCCAGCATTTT. This gives the protein CASSLLVFGRGQSRQPQHF. Full variable domain (missing parts from reference TRBV7-2 and TRBJ1-5): GAGVSQSPSNKVTEKGKDVELRCDPISGHTALYWYRQSLGQGLEFLIYFQGNSAPDKSGLPSDRFSAERTGGSVSTLTIQRTQQEDSAVYLCASSLLVFGRGQSRQPQHFGDGTRLSIL.

The chain couples TRBV15 to TRBJ2-5; no definite D call. Trimming removed 3 bases from V and 1 base from J, with 3 bases in between. Germline assignment: CDR1 LNHNV and CDR2 YYDKDF (reference sequence). The CDR3 runs to 12 residues. The CDR3 here is CATSSRQETQYF. In DNA, the CDR3 is TGTGCCACCAGCAGTCGCCAAGAGACCCAGTACTTC.

The count of this clone is one. The V call is TRBV7-6, the J call TRBJ2-7; TRBD1 agrees at 8 bases. CDR1 is SGHVS, CDR2 FNYEAQ, per germline. The CDR3 has 14 residues. Germline trimming cut 5 bases from V and 3 bases from J; bases unmatched to any gene: 6. For the CDR3, the DNA is TGTGCCAGCAGCGCCGGGACAGGCGACTACGAGCAGTACTTC. Amino acids: CASSAGTGDYEQYF.

In its sample, this clone was seen once. The chain uses TRBV7-9 and TRBJ2-7; the match to TRBD1 covers 11 bases. V shed 4 bases and J 2 bases; nucleotides not matched to a gene: 4. CDR3 length: 15 amino acids. The germline V gene encodes CDR1 SEHNR and CDR2 FQNEAQ (reference sequence). CDR3 sequence (DNA): TGTGCCAGCAGCTCGGACAGGGGGCTCCCCTACGAGCAGTACTTC. Translating gives CASSSDRGLPYEQYF. The full variable domain, with the rest looked up from reference TRBV7-9 and TRBJ2-7, is DTGVSQNPRHKITKRGQNVTFRCDPISEHNRLYWYRQTLGQGPEFLTYFQNEAQLEKSRLLSDRFSAERPKGSFSTLEIQRTEQGDSAMYLCASSSDRGLPYEQYFGPGTRLTVT.